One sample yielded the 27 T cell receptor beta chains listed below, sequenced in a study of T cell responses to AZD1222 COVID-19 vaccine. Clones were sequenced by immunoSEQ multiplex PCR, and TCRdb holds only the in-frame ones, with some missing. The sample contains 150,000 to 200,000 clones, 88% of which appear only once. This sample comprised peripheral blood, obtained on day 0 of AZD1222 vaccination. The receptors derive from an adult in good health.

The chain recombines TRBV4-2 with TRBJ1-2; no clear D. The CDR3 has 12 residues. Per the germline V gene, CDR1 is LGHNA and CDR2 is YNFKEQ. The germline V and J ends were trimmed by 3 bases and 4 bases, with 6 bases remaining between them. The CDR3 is CASSHPSYGYTF. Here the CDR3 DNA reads TGTGCCAGCAGCCATCCTTCCTATGGCTACACCTTC.

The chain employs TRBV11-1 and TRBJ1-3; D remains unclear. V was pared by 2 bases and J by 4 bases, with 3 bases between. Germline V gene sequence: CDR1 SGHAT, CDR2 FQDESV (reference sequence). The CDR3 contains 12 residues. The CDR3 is CASSLIGNTIYF. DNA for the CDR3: TGTGCCAGCAGCTTAATCGGAAACACCATATATTTT.

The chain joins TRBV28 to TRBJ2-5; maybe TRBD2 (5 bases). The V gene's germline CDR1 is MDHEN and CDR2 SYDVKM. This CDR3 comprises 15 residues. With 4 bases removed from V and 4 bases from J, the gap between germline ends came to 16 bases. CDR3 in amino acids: CASSSPRDSAETQYF. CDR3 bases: TGTGCCAGCAGTTCCCCCCGGGATAGCGCAGAGACCCAGTACTTC.

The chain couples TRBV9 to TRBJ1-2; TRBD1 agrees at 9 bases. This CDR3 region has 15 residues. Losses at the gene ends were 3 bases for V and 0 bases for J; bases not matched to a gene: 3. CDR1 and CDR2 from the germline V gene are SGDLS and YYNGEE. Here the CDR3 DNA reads TGTGCCAGCAGCGGACACAGGGGGCCTAACTATGGCTACACCTTC. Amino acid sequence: CASSGHRGPNYGYTF.

The CDR3 sequence is CASSEGYRDRAYEQYF. CDR3 coding DNA: TGTGCCAGCAGTGAAGGTTACCGGGACAGAGCCTACGAGCAGTACTTC. The J gene is TRBJ2-7, the V gene TRBV6-1; 7 bases match TRBD1. Germline lookup yields CDR1 MNHNS and CDR2 SASEGT. Losses at the gene ends were 1 base for V and 2 bases for J; bases not matched to a gene: 8. The CDR3 loop spans 16 amino acids.

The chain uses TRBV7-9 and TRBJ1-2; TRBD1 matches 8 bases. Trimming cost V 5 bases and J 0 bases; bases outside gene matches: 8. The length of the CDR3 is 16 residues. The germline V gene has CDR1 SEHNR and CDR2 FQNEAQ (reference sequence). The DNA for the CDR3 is TGTGCCAGCAGCGTACTCAAGACAGGGGCTAACTATGGCTACACCTTC. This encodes CASSVLKTGANYGYTF.

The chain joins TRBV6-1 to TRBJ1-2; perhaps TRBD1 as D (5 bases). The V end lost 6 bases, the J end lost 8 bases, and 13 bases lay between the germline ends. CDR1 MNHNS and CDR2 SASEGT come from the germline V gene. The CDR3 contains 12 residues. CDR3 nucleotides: TGTGCCAGCAGCCAGTTAGGGGTAGGCTACACCTTC. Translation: CASSQLGVGYTF.

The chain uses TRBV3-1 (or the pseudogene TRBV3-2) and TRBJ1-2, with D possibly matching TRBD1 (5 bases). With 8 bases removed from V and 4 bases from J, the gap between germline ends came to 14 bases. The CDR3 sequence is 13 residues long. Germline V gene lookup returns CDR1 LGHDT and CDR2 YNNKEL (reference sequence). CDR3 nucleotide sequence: TGTGCCAGCGGGCCTCAGGGTTTCTATGGCTACACCTTC. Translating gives CASGPQGFYGYTF.

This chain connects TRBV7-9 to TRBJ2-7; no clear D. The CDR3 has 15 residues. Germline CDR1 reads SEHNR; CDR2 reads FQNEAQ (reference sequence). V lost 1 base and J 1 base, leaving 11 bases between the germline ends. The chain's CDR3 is CASSLEETPSYEQYF. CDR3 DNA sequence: TGTGCCAGCAGCTTAGAGGAGACCCCTTCCTACGAGCAGTACTTC.

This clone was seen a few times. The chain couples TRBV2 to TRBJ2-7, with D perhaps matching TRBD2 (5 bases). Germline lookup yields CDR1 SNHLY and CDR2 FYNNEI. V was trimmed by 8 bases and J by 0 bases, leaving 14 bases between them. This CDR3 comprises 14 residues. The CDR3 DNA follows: TGTGCCAGCCTGCGCGGGTTTAGCTCCTACGAGCAGTACTTC. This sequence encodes CASLRGFSSYEQYF.

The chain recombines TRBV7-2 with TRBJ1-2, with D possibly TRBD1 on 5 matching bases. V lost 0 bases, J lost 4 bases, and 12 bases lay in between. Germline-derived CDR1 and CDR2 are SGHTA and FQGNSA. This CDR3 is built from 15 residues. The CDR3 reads CASSLASGGAYGYTF. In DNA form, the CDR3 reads TGTGCCAGCAGCTTAGCGAGCGGAGGGGCCTATGGCTACACCTTC.

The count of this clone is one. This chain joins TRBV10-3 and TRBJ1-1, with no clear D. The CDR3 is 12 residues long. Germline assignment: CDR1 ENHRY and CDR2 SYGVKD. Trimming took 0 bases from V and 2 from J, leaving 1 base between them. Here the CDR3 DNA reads TGTGCCATCAGTGAGTCCAACACTGAAGCTTTCTTT. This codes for CAISESNTEAFF.

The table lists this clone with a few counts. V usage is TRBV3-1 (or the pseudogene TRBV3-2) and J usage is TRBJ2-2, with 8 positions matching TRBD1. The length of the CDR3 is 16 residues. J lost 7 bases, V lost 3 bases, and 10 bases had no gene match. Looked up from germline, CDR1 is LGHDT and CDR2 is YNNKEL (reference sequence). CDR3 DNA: TGTGCCAGCAGCCACGGGGACAGGCCAAGGATCGGGGAGCTGTTTTTT. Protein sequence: CASSHGDRPRIGELFF.

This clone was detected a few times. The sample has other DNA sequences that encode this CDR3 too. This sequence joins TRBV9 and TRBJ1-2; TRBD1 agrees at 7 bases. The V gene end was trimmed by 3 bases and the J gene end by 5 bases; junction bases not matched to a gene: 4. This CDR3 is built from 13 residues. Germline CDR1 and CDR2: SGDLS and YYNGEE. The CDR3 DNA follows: TGTGCCAGCAGCGCAACAGGGGTTTATGGCTACACCTTC. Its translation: CASSATGVYGYTF. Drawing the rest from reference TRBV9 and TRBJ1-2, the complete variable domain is DSGVTQTPKHLITATGQRVTLRCSPRSGDLSVYWYQQSLDQGLQFLIQYYNGEERAKGNILERFSAQQFPDLHSELNLSSLELGDSALYFCASSATGVYGYTFGSGTRLTVV.

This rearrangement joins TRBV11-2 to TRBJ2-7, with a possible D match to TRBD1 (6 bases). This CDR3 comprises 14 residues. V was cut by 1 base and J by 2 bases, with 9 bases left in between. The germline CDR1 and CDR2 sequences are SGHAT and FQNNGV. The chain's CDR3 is CASSLAWTAYEQYF. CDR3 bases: TGTGCCAGCAGCTTAGCATGGACAGCCTACGAGCAGTACTTC.

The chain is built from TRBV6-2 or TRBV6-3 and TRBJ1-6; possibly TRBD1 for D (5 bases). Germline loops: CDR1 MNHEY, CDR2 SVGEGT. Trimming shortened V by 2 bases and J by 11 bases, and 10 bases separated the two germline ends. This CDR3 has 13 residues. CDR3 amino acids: CASSYEGRPPLHF. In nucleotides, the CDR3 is TGTGCCAGCAGTTACGAGGGGAGGCCACCCCTCCACTTT.

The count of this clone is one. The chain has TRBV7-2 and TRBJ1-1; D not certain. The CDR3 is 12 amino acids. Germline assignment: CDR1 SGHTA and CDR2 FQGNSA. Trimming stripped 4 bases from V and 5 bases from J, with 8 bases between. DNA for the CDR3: TGTGCCAGCAGCTCCCTGGGGACTGAAGCTTTCTTT. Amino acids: CASSSLGTEAFF.

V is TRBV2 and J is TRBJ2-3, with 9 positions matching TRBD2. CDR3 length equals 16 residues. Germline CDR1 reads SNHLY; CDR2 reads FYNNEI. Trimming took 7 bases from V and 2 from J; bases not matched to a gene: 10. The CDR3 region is CASISSGGQVTDTQYF. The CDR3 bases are TGTGCCAGCATTTCCAGCGGGGGGCAGGTCACAGATACGCAGTATTTT.

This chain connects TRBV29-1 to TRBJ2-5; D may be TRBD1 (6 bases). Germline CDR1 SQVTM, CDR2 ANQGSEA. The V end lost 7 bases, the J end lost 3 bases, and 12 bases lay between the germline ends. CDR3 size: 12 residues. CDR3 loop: CSAVAGEETQYF. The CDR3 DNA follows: TGCAGCGCCGTGGCAGGGGAAGAGACCCAGTACTTC.

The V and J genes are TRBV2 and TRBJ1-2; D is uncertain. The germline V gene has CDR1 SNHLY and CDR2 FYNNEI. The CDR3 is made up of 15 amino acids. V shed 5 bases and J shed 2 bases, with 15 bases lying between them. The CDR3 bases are TGTGCCAGCAGTACAGAACAGCTATCCAACTATGGCTACACCTTC. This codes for CASSTEQLSNYGYTF.

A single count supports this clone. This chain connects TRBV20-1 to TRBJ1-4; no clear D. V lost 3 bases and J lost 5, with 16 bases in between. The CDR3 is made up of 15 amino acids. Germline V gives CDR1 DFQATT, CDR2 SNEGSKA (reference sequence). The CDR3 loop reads CSASRGFLANEKLFF. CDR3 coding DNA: TGCAGTGCTAGTCGGGGTTTCCTGGCAAATGAAAAACTGTTTTTT.

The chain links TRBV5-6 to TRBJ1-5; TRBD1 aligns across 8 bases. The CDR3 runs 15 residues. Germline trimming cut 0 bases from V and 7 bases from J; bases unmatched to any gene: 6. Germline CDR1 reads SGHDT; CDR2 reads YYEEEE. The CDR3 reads CASSLGTGRVQPQHF. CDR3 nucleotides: TGTGCCAGCAGCTTGGGGACAGGGAGGGTCCAGCCCCAGCATTTT.

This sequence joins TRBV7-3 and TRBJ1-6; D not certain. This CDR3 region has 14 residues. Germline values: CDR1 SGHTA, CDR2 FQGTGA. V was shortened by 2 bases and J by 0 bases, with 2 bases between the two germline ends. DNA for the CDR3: TGTGCCAGCAGCTTAGCCTCCTATAATTCACCCCTCCACTTT. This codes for CASSLASYNSPLHF.

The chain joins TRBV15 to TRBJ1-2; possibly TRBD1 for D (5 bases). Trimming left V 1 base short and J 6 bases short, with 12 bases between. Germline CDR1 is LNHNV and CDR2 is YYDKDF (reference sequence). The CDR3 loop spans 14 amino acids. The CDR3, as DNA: TGTGCCACCAGCAGAGCGGGACGTGGAAATGGCTACACCTTC. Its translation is CATSRAGRGNGYTF. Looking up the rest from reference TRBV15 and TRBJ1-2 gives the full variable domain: DAMVIQNPRYQVTQFGKPVTLSCSQTLNHNVMYWYQQKSSQAPKLLFHYYDKDFNNEADTPDNFQSRRPNTSFCFLDIRSPGLGDTAMYLCATSRAGRGNGYTFGSGTRLTVV.

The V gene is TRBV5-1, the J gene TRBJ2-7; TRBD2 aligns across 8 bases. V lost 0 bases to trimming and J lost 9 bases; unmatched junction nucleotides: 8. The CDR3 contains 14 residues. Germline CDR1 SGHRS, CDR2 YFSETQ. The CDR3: CASSLGGGGQVQYF. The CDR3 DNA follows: TGCGCCAGCAGCTTGGGTGGCGGGGGGCAGGTGCAGTACTTC. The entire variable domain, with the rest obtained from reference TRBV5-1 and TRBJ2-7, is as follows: KAGVTQTPRYLIKTRGQQVTLSCSPISGHRSVSWYQQTPGQGLQFLFEYFSETQRNKGNFPGRFSGRQFSNSRSEMNVSTLELGDSALYLCASSLGGGGQVQYFGPGTRLTVT.

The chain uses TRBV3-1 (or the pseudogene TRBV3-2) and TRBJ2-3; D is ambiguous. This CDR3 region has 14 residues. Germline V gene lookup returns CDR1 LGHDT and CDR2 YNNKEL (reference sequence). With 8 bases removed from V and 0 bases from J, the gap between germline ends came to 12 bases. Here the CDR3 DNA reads TGTGCCAGCTGGGCGAGCACTAGCACAGATACGCAGTATTTT. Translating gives CASWASTSTDTQYF.

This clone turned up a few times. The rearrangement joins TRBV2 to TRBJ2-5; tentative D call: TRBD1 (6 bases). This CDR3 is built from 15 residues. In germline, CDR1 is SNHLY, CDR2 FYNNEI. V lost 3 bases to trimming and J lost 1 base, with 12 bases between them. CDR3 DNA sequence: TGTGCCAGCAGTGAGGAGGACAGCTTCCAAGAGACCCAGTACTTC. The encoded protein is CASSEEDSFQETQYF.